These 6 T cell receptor beta chains share one sample of origin, sequenced in a study of blood T cell repertoires in COVID-19. Method: immunoSEQ multiplex PCR; TCRdb's copy keeps in-frame clones and lacks some. In the table there are fewer than 450,000 clones, roughly 87% of which are singletons. Material: PBMCs or T cells enriched from blood (not recorded which). These receptors came from a woman under 40 who had recovered from COVID-19.

V and J are TRBV28 and TRBJ1-5, with 7 bases aligning to TRBD1. V trimming: 3 bases; J trimming: 15 bases; junction bases outside the gene matches: 14. This CDR3 is 14 amino acids long. CDR1 and CDR2 from the germline V gene are MDHEN and SYDVKM. The CDR3: CASSLGRGSSEWHF. CDR3 in DNA: TGTGCCAGCAGTTTGGGCAGGGGGTCCTCAGAGTGGCATTTT.

The rearrangement joins TRBV24-1 to TRBJ1-2; D is unresolved. Germline V gives CDR1 KGHDR, CDR2 SFDVKD. The V end lost 4 bases, the J end lost 1 base, and 12 bases lay between the germline ends. This CDR3 contains 15 residues. This CDR3 is CATSDPSGNNYGYTF. DNA of the CDR3: TGTGCCACCAGTGACCCATCAGGAAATAACTATGGCTACACCTTC.

The CDR3 sequence: CASSPPVSSYNEQFF. CDR3 DNA sequence: TGCGCCAGCAGCCCACCGGTTAGCTCCTACAATGAGCAGTTCTTC. The chain links TRBV5-1 to TRBJ2-1; unclear D gene. Trimming took 4 bases from V and 0 from J, leaving 11 bases between them. The CDR3 contains 15 residues. Germline CDR1 and CDR2: SGHRS and YFSETQ. Full variable domain (rest looked up from reference TRBV5-1 and TRBJ2-1): KAGVTQTPRYLIKTRGQQVTLSCSPISGHRSVSWYQQTPGQGLQFLFEYFSETQRNKGNFPGRFSGRQFSNSRSEMNVSTLELGDSALYLCASSPPVSSYNEQFFGPGTRLTVL.

V and J are TRBV19 and TRBJ1-2; TRBD1 might be the D (5 bases). The CDR3 is made up of 14 amino acids. Looked up from germline, CDR1 is LNHDA and CDR2 is SQIVND (reference sequence). V lost 6 bases and J lost 4, with 15 bases in between. CDR3 sequence: CASSARGAAYGYTF. The CDR3 coding sequence is TGTGCCAGTAGCGCGCGCGGGGCAGCCTATGGCTACACCTTC.

Written as DNA, the CDR3 is TGTGCCAGCAGCTTAGAGGGCGTCTTTAGGGGGGGAGCTTTCTTT. The encoded protein is CASSLEGVFRGGAFF. The chain uses TRBV11-2 and TRBJ1-1; the D gene is possibly TRBD1 (6 bases). V was clipped by 0 bases and J by 10 bases, with 18 bases between them. Germline V lookup: CDR1 SGHAT, CDR2 FQNNGV. CDR3 length equals 15 residues.

Worth noting for this clone: The same CDR3 also results from other DNA sequences found in this sample. V gene TRBV28 combines with J gene TRBJ2-3; TRBD1 matches 7 bases. J was trimmed by 0 bases and V by 2 bases; bases with no gene match: 5. The CDR3 is 16 amino acids. Germline CDR1 is MDHEN and CDR2 is SYDVKM. Written as DNA, the CDR3 is TGTGCCAGCAGTTTAAGAGGGGGCACTAGCACAGATACGCAGTATTTT. Residues: CASSLRGGTSTDTQYF.